These 14 T cell receptor beta chains share one sample of origin, sequenced in a study of T cells after yellow fever vaccination. Via MiXCR, TCRdb re-called the 5' RACE reads, giving one row per CDR3 protein. The profile shows 120,000 or so distinct CDR3 sequences, under 9% of them singletons. The source was CD8+ T cells sorted from PBMCs, collected on the day of the yellow fever booster vaccination. The source of these receptors is a man aged 18 to 29 who received the YFV17D yellow fever vaccine.

This chain links TRBV12-3 or TRBV12-4 with TRBJ1-2; D uncertain. The CDR3 is 12 amino acids. Trimming stripped 10 bases from V and 6 bases from J, with 15 bases between. DNA of the CDR3: TGTGCCACCCAGCGAGGTTCCCATGGCTACACCTTC. Translation gives CATQRGSHGYTF.

The chain carries TRBV27 and TRBJ2-7; 7 positions agree with TRBD1. With V trimmed by 5 bases and J by 3 bases, 7 bases remained unmatched. The CDR3 runs to 14 residues. The germline V gene encodes CDR1 MNHEY and CDR2 SMNVEV (reference sequence). The CDR3 sequence: CASSDPGQNYEQYF. As DNA, the CDR3 is TGTGCCAGCAGTGATCCGGGACAGAACTACGAGCAGTACTTC.

This clonotype was detected a few times. V usage is TRBV4-3 and J usage is TRBJ1-2; 8 bases agree with TRBD1. CDR3 length: 16 residues. V lost 7 bases and J lost 2; bases outside the gene matches: 12. Germline V CDR1 and CDR2: LGHNA, YSLEER. DNA of the CDR3: TGCGCCAGCACGGAATCCACGGACAGGGCAAACTATGGCTACACCTTC. Translation gives CASTESTDRANYGYTF.

Only a few counts were recorded for this clonotype. This chain joins TRBV20-1 and TRBJ2-1, with 7 nucleotides matching TRBD2. The CDR3 length is 17 residues. J gave up 9 bases and V 4 bases, and 21 bases lay outside the gene matches. Germline-derived CDR1 and CDR2 are DFQATT and SNEGSKA (reference sequence). CDR3 coding DNA: TGCAGTGCTATCCCCGGCGGGGCCAGGAGGGAGGGCGGTGAGCAGTTCTTC. Translating it yields CSAIPGGARREGGEQFF.

The sample holds a few counts of this clonotype. The chain combines TRBV14 with TRBJ2-6; 10 nucleotides align to TRBD1. Germline loops: CDR1 SGHDN, CDR2 FVKESK. With 2 bases clipped from V and 4 bases from J, the junction kept 5 bases outside the gene matches. The CDR3 loop spans 17 amino acids. In DNA, the CDR3 is TGTGCCAGCAGCCAACCTCGACAGGGGGCCGGGGCCAACGTCCTGACTTTC. This gives the protein CASSQPRQGAGANVLTF.

This clonotype was counted between two and nine times. This chain connects TRBV4-1 to TRBJ2-4, with a weak D call TRBD2 (7 bases). The CDR3 extends over 14 amino acids. V was clipped by 3 bases and J by 2 bases, with 8 bases between them. Germline-derived CDR1 and CDR2 are MGHRA and YSYEKL. The CDR3: CASSQGGPKNIQYF. The CDR3 nucleotides are TGCGCCAGCAGCCAGGGGGGGCCCAAAAACATTCAGTACTTC.

This chain joins TRBV29-1 and TRBJ2-5; TRBD1 might be the D (5 bases). The germline gives CDR1 SQVTM, CDR2 ANQGSEA. This CDR3 region has 12 residues. V gave up 7 bases and J gave up 1 base, with 10 bases separating them. DNA for the CDR3: TGCAGCGGGAACGACAGCCAAGAGACCCAGTACTTC. Translation gives CSGNDSQETQYF.

This clonotype was observed a handful of times. V gene TRBV2 combines with J gene TRBJ2-1; D unclear. This CDR3 region has 14 residues. CDR1 is SNHLY and CDR2 is FYNNEI in the germline V gene. Trimming stripped 1 base from V and 7 bases from J, with 11 bases between. CDR3 loop: CASSEEGYWNEQFF. CDR3 in DNA: TGTGCCAGCAGTGAAGAGGGCTATTGGAATGAGCAGTTCTTC.

This clonotype was picked up a small number of times. The chain couples TRBV29-1 to TRBJ1-2; 7 bases agree with TRBD1. The junction had 7 bases not matched to a gene; V was cut back by 7 bases and J by 5 bases. From germline, CDR1 is SQVTM and CDR2 ANQGSEA. The CDR3 extends over 12 amino acids. The DNA of the CDR3 is TGCAGCGCCCGACAGGGACTGTATGGCTACACCTTC. Protein: CSARQGLYGYTF.

The chain links TRBV12-3 or TRBV12-4 to TRBJ2-5; TRBD1 matches 8 bases. The CDR3 extends over 14 amino acids. Unmatched junction bases numbered 4, after V lost 3 bases and J lost 4 bases. CDR3 region: CASSFRGQRETQYF. The CDR3 region has the DNA TGTGCCAGCAGTTTCAGGGGGCAGAGAGAGACCCAGTACTTC.

The chain carries TRBV28 and TRBJ2-7, with 9 bases identical to TRBD1. CDR1 and CDR2 from the germline V gene are MDHEN and SYDVKM. The ends lost 3 bases at V and 5 bases at J; junction bases unmatched: 11. The CDR3 totals 16 residues. CDR3 region: CASSFESRQGGNEQYV. As DNA, the CDR3 is TGTGCCAGCAGTTTTGAGTCTAGACAGGGGGGGAACGAGCAGTACGTC.

The J gene is TRBJ2-5, the V gene TRBV28; perhaps TRBD1 as D (6 bases). This CDR3 is 16 amino acids long. V lost 7 bases and J 6 bases, leaving 24 bases between the germline ends. In germline, CDR1 is MDHEN, CDR2 SYDVKM. The CDR3: CASIAKGPRGIKTQYF. CDR3 sequence (DNA): TGTGCCAGCATTGCTAAGGGACCAAGGGGGATTAAGACCCAGTACTTC.

This clonotype came up many times. The CDR3 here is CASSQALMTQYF. The DNA of the CDR3 is TGTGCCAGCAGCCAAGCTTTGATGACCCAGTACTTC. The V call is TRBV14, the J call TRBJ2-5; D is undetermined. Per the germline V gene, CDR1 is SGHDN and CDR2 is FVKESK. V lost 1 base, J lost 7 bases, and 7 bases lay in between. The CDR3 runs to 12 residues. The full variable domain, completed using reference TRBV14 and TRBJ2-5, is EAGVTQFPSHSVIEKGQTVTLRCDPISGHDNLYWYRRVMGKEIKFLLHFVKESKQDESGMPNNRFLAERTGGTYSTLKVQPAELEDSGVYFCASSQALMTQYFGPGTRLLVL.

The table lists this clonotype with a few counts. The J gene is TRBJ2-1, the V gene TRBV4-1, with 9 positions matching TRBD2. The V and J ends lost 1 base and 4 bases, in that order; junction bases with no gene match: 2. CDR1 is MGHRA and CDR2 is YSYEKL in the germline V gene. CDR3 length: 15 residues. The CDR3 DNA is TGCGCCAGCAGCCAAGGTGCGGGGGGGTACAATGAGCAGTTCTTC. As protein: CASSQGAGGYNEQFF.